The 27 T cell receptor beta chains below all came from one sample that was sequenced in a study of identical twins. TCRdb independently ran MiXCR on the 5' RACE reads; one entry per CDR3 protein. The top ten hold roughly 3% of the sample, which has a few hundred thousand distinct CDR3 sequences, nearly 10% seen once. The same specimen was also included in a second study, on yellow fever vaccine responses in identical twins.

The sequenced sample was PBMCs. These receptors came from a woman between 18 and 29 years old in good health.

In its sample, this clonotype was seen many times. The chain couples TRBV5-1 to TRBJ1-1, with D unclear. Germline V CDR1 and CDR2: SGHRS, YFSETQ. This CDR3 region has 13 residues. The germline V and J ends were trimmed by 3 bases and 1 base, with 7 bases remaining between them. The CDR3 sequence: CASSYQENTEAFF. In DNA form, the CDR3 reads TGCGCCAGCAGCTATCAGGAGAACACTGAAGCTTTCTTT.

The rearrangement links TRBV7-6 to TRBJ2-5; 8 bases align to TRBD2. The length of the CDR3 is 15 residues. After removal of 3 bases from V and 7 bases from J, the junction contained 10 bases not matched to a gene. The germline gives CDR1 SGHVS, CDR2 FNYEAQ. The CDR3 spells CASSFSGATDTTQYF. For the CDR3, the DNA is TGTGCCAGCAGCTTTAGCGGGGCCACTGATACGACCCAGTACTTC.

CDR3 DNA sequence: TGTGCCAGCAGCTTCGACGGGACACCTAACAATGAGCAGTTCTTC. Protein sequence: CASSFDGTPNNEQFF. This chain connects TRBV11-2 to TRBJ2-1, with a weak D call TRBD1 (6 bases). This CDR3 spans 15 amino acids. V was clipped by 3 bases and J by 5 bases, with 14 bases between them. Germline CDR1 is SGHAT and CDR2 is FQNNGV.

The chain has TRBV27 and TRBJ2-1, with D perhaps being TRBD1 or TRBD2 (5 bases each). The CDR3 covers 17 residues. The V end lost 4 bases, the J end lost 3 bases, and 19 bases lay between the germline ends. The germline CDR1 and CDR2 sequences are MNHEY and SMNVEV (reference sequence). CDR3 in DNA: TGTGCCAGCAGTTCCTTCCGACGGGACGGGATCTACAATGAGCAGTTCTTC. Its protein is CASSSFRRDGIYNEQFF.

The CDR3 is CASSYSDRGAYEQYF. CDR3 sequence (DNA): TGTGCCAGCAGTTACTCGGACAGGGGGGCCTACGAGCAGTACTTC. The chain couples TRBV6-5 to TRBJ2-7; TRBD1 agrees at 10 bases. Germline V gene data show CDR1 as MNHEY and CDR2 as SVGAGI. This CDR3 has 15 residues. The V segment lost 0 bases and the J segment 2 bases; nucleotides outside the gene matches: 1.

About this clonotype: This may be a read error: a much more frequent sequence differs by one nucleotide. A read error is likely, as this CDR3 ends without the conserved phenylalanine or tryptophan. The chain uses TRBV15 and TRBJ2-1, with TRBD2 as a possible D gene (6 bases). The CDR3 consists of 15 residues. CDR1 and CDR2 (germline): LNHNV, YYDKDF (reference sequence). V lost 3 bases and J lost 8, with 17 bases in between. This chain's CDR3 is CATSSGVRGTDEQFL. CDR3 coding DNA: TGTGCCACCAGCAGTGGGGTCCGCGGGACCGATGAGCAGTTCTTA.

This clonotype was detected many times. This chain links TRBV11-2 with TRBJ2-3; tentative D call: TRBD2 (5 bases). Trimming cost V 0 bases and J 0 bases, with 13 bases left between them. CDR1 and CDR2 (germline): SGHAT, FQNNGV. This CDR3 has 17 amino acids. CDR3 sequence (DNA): TGTGCCAGCAGCTTAGACGTATACGGGGTGAGCACAGATACGCAGTATTTT. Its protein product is CASSLDVYGVSTDTQYF.

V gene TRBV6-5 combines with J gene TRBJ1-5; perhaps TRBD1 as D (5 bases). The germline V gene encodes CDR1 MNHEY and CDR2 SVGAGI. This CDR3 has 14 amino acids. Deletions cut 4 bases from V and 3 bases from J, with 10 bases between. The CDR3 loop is CASSSGGDNQPQHF. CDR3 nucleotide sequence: TGTGCCAGCAGTTCCGGGGGGGACAATCAGCCCCAGCATTTT.

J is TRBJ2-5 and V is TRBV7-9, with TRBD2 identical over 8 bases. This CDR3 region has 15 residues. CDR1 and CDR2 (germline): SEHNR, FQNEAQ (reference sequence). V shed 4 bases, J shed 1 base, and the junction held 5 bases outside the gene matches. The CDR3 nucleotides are TGTGCCAGCAGCTCGGGGGGGGAATTCCAAGAGACCCAGTACTTC. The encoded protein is CASSSGGEFQETQYF.

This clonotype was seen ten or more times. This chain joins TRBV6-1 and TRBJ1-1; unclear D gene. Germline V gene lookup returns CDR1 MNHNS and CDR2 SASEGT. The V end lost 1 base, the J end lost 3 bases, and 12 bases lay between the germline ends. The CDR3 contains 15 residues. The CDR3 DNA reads TGTGCCAGCAGTGAAGGGATATGGGAGGACACTGAAGCTTTCTTT. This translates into CASSEGIWEDTEAFF.

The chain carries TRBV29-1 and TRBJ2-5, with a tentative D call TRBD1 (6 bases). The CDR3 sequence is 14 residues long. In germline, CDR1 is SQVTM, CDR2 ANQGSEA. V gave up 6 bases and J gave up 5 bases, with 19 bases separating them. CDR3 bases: TGCAGCGTGACAGTTGGGGGCTTTTTGGAGACCCAGTACTTC. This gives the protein CSVTVGGFLETQYF.

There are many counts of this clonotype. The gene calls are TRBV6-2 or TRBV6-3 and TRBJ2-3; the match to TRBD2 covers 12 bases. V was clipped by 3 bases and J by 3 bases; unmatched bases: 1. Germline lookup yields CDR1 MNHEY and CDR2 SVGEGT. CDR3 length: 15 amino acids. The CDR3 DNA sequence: TGTGCCAGCAGTTATGGGACTAGCGGGACAGATACGCAGTATTTT. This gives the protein CASSYGTSGTDTQYF.

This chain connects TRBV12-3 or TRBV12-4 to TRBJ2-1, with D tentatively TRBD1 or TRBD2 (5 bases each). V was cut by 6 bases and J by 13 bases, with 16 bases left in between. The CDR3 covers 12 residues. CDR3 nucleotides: TGTGCCAGCAGATCGCTCGGGACGTTCCAGTTCTTC. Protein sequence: CASRSLGTFQFF.

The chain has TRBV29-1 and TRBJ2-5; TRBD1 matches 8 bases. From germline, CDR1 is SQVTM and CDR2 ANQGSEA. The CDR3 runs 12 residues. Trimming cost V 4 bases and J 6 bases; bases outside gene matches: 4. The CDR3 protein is CSVAGGGQTQYF. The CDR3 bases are TGCAGCGTTGCAGGGGGCGGCCAGACCCAGTACTTC.

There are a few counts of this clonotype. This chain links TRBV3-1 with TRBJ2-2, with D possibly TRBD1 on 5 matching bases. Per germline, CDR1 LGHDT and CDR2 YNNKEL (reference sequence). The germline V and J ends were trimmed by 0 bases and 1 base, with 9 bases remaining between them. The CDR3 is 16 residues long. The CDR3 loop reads CASSQDRQRNTGELFF. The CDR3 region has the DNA TGTGCCAGCAGCCAAGACAGACAGCGGAACACCGGGGAGCTGTTTTTT.

The CDR3 reads CASSDGGAYNEQFF. The CDR3 DNA reads TGTGCCAGCAGTGACGGGGGGGCCTACAATGAGCAGTTCTTC. The chain combines TRBV6-4 with TRBJ2-1; TRBD2 matches at 7 bases. CDR3 length equals 14 residues. V shed 2 bases, J shed 2 bases, and the junction held 0 bases outside the gene matches. CDR1 is MRHNA and CDR2 is SNTAGT in the germline V gene.

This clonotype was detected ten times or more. CDR3 sequence: CASSGTGLSYEQYF. The CDR3 nucleotides are TGTGCCAGCAGCGGGACAGGCCTCTCCTACGAGCAGTACTTC. This chain links TRBV7-9 with TRBJ2-7, with 8 bases fitting TRBD1. The CDR3 has 14 amino acids. V dropped 5 bases and J dropped 0; count of bases not matched to a gene: 3. The germline CDR1 and CDR2 sequences are SEHNR and FQNEAQ (reference sequence).

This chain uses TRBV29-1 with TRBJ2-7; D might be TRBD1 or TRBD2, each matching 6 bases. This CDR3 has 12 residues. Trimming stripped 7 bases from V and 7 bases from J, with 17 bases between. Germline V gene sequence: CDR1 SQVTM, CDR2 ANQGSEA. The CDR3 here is CSARSGADEQYF. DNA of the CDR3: TGCAGCGCCCGTTCGGGGGCGGATGAGCAGTACTTC.

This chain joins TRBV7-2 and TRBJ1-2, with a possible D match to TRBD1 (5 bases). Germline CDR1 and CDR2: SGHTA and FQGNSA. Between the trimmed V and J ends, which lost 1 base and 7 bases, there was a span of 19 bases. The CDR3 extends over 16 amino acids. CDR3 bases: TGTGCCAGCAGCTTAGATGCCGCGACAGTTATGGGTGGCTACACCTTC. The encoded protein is CASSLDAATVMGGYTF. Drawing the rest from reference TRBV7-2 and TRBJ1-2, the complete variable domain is GAGVSQSPSNKVTEKGKDVELRCDPISGHTALYWYRQSLGQGLEFLIYFQGNSAPDKSGLPSDRFSAERTGGSVSTLTIQRTQQEDSAVYLCASSLDAATVMGGYTFGSGTRLTVV.

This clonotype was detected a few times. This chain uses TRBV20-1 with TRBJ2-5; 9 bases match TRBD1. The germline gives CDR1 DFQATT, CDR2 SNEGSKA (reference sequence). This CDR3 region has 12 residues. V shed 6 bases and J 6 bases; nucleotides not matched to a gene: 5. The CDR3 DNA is TGCAGTGCCCCGGACAGGGGCAAGACCCAGTACTTC. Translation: CSAPDRGKTQYF.

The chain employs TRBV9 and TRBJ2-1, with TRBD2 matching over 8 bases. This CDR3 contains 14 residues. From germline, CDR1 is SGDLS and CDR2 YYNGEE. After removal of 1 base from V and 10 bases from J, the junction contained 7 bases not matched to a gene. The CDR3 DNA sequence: TGTGCCAGCAGCGTACTGAGCGGGGGCGGCGAGCAGTTCTTC. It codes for CASSVLSGGGEQFF.

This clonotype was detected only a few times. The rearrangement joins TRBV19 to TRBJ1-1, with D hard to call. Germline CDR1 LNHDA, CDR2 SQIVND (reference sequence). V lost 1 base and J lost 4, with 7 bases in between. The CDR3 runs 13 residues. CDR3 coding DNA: TGTGCCAGTAGTATAGGAGGAATCACTGAAGCTTTCTTT. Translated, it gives CASSIGGITEAFF.

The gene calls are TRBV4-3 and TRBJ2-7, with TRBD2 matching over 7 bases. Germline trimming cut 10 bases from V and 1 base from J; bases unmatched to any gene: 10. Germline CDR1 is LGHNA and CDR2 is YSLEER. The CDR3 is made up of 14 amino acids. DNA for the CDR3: TGCGCCAACAGGATGACTAGCTCGTCCTACGAGCAGTACTTC. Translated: CANRMTSSSYEQYF.

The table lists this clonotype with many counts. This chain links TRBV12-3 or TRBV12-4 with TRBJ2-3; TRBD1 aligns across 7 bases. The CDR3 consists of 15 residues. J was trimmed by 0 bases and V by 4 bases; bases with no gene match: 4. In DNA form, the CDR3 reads TGTGCCAGCAGTTATCAGGACAGGAGCACAGATACGCAGTATTTT. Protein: CASSYQDRSTDTQYF.

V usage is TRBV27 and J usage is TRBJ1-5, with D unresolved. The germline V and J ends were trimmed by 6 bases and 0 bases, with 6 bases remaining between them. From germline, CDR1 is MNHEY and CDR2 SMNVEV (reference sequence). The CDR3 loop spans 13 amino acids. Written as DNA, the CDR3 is TGTGCCAGCAGACAGATTAGCAATCAGCCCCAGCATTTT. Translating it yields CASRQISNQPQHF.

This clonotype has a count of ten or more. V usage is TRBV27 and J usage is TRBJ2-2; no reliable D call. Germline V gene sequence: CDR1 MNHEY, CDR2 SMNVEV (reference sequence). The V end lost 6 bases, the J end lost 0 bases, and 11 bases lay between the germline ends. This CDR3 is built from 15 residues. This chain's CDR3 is CASRGANTNTGELFF. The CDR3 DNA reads TGTGCCAGCAGAGGAGCGAACACGAACACCGGGGAGCTGTTTTTT.

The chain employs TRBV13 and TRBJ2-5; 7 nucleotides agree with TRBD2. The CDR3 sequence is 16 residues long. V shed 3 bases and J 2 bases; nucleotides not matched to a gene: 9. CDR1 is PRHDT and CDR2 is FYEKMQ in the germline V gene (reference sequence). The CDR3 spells CASSFNAGEGQETQYF. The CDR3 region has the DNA TGTGCCAGCAGCTTCAATGCGGGAGAGGGTCAAGAGACCCAGTACTTC.